This T cell receptor (beta chain) was recovered during a study of blood T cell repertoires in COVID-19. Study information: Some COVID-19 samples were acute and others convalescent; all came from the United States, Italy and Spain. T cells, B-cell-depleted T cells, or PBMCs provided the cDNA or gDNA that served as material.

In the authors' workflow: Estimation of nucleated cell counts relied on the amplification of reference gene primers. Some clones are missing from TCRdb's copy, which holds only in-frame ones; the method was immunoSEQ multiplex PCR. D and trimming come from the DNA, and the V and J calls and clone size come from that table. The repertoire holds around 260,000 clones, 70% to 90% seen once, with 3% in the top ten. The CDR3 contains 15 residues. V lost 2 bases to trimming and J lost 7 bases, with 15 bases between them. Per germline, CDR1 KGHSH and CDR2 LQKENI. V gene TRBV18 combines with J gene TRBJ1-5; no reliable D call. The receptor's source is a woman in her 30s with active or convalescent COVID-19. Input material: peripheral blood. The CDR3 sequence: CASSPGEISGQPQHF. CDR3 DNA sequence: TGTGCCAGCTCACCAGGGGAGATCTCGGGACAGCCCCAGCATTTT.